This T cell receptor (beta chain) was profiled in a study of cytomegalovirus exposure and HLA in healthy donors. With 60 Vbeta and 13 Jbeta primers, the PCR was carried out. Clones were read by immunoSEQ multiplex PCR, and TCRdb kept only the in-frame ones, dropping some. Of 150,000 to 200,000 clones listed, roughly 79% are singletons. This clone was counted only a few times. The ends were cut back, 1 base at V and 4 bases at J, with 5 bases in the middle. Germline V gene lookup returns CDR1 MDHEN and CDR2 SYDVKM. The CDR3 extends over 13 amino acids. The chain carries TRBV28 and TRBJ2-1; D is uncertain. The specimen was PBMCs. The sequence was collected from a man aged 25-45 years in good health and CMV-seronegative. The CDR3 spells CASSLFGYNEQFF. The DNA for the CDR3 is TGTGCCAGCAGTTTATTCGGGTACAATGAGCAGTTCTTC.